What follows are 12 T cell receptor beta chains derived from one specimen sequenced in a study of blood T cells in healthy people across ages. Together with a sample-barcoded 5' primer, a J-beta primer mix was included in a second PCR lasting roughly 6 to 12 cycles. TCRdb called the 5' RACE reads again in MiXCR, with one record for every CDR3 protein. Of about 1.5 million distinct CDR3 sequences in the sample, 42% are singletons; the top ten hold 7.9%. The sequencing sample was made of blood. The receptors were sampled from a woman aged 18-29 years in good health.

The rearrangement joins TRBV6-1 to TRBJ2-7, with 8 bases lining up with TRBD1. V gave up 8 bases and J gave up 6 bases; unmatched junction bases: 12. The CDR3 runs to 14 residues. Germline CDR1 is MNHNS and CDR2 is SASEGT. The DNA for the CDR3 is TGTGCCAGCTCGCCCCAGGACAGGGCCTCCGAGCAGTACTTC. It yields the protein CASSPQDRASEQYF.

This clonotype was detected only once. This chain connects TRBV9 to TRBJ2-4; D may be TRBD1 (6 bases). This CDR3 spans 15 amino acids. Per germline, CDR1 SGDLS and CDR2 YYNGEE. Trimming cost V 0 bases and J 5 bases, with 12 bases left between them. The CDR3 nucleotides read TGTGCCAGCAGCGTAGCAACAGGGTTCCAAAACATTCAGTACTTC. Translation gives CASSVATGFQNIQYF. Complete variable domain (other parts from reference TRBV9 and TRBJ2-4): DSGVTQTPKHLITATGQRVTLRCSPRSGDLSVYWYQQSLDQGLQFLIQYYNGEERAKGNILERFSAQQFPDLHSELNLSSLELGDSALYFCASSVATGFQNIQYFGAGTRLSVL.

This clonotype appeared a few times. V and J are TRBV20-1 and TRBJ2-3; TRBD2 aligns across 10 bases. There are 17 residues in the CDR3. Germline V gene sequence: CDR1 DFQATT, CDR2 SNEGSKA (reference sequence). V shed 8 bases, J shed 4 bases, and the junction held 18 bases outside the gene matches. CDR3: CSSPDRLAGDLADTQYF. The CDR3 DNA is TGCAGTTCCCCCGACCGGCTAGCGGGAGACCTGGCAGATACGCAGTATTTT.

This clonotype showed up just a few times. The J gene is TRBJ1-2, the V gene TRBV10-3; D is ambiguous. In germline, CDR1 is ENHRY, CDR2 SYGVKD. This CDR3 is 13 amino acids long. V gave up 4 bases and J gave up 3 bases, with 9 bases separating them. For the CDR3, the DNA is TGTGCCATCAGTGGGTCCGCTTACTATGGCTACACCTTC. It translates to CAISGSAYYGYTF.

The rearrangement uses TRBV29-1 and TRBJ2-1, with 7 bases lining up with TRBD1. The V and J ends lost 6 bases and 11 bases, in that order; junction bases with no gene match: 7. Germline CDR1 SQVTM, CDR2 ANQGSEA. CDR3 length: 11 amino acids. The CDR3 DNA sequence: TGCAGCGTAGACACAGGGGTTCAGCAGTTCTTC. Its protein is CSVDTGVQQFF.

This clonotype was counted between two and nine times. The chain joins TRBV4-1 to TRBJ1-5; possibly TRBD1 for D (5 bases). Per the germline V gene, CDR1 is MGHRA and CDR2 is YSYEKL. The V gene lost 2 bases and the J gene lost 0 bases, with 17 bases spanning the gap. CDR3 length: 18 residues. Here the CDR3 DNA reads TGCGCCAGCAGCCAATCGGGACCTCCTTTGTATAGCAATCAGCCCCAGCATTTT. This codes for CASSQSGPPLYSNQPQHF.

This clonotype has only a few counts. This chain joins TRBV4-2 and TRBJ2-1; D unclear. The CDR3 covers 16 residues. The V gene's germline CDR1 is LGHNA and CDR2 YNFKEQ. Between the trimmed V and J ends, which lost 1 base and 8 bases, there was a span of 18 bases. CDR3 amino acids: CASSQGERTSPYEQFF. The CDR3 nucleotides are TGTGCCAGCAGCCAAGGTGAACGCACATCCCCCTATGAGCAGTTCTTC.

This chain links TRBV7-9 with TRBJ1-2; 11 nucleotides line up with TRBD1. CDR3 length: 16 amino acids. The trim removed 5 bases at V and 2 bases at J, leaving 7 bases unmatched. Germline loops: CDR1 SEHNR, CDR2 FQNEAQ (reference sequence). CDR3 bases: TGTGCCAGCAGCCTAAGGACAGGGGGCGTGAACTATGGCTACACCTTC. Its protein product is CASSLRTGGVNYGYTF.

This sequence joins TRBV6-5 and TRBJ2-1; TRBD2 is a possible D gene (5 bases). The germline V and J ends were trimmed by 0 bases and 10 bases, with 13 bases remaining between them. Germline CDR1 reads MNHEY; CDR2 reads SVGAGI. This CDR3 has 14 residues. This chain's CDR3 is CASSYSIDRLEQFF. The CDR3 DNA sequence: TGTGCCAGCAGTTACTCGATCGACCGACTAGAGCAGTTCTTC.

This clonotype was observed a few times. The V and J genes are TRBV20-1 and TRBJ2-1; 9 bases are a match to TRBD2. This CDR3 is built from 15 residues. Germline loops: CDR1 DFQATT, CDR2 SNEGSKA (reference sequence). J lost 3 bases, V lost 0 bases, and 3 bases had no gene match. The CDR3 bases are TGCAGTGCTAGAGATAGCGGGAGTGTCTACAATGAGCAGTTCTTC. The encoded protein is CSARDSGSVYNEQFF.

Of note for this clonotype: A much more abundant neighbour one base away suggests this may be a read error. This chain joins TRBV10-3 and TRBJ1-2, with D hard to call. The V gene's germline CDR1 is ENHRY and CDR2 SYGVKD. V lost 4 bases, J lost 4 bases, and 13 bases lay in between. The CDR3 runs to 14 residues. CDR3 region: CAISGSLESYGYTF. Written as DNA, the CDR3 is TGTGCCATCAGTGGGTCACTAGAAAGCTATGGCTACACCTTC.

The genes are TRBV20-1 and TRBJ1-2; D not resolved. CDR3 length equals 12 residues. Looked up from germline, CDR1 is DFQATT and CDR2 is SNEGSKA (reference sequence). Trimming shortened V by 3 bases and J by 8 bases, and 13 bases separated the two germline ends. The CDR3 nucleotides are TGCAGTGCTAGGGTTTTGGCCGACGGCTACACCTTC. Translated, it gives CSARVLADGYTF.